This T cell receptor (beta chain) was recorded in a study of T cells in Graves' hyperthyroidism and ophthalmopathy. General observations from the study: A model of 13 V-J features distinguished ophthalmopathy from stable hyperthyroidism. The model predicted ophthalmopathy a median around 6.5 months before onset.

There were TCR beta CDR3 regions amplified from RNA transcripts. When the TCR CDR3 underwent first-round RT-PCR, the HTBI primer set was used. TCRdb fed the multiplex PCR reads into MiXCR, producing one record per CDR3 protein. The table shows roughly 250,000 distinct CDR3 sequences, with approximately 20% occurring only once. Enrolled ophthalmopathy patients presented with a Clinical Activity Score of at least 3, a NOSPECS grade of at least 4, and disease duration under 3 months. Isolation of PBMCs was performed on 10 ml fresh peripheral blood. As concerns this clonotype: Its specificity is unknown.

The clonotype comes from a young man with Graves' ophthalmopathy. The specimen sequenced was blood.

The CDR3 sequence is CSATSLSGRIYEQYF. CDR3 coding DNA: TGCAGTGCTACGTCCCTTAGCGGGAGGATATACGAGCAGTACTTC. This chain links TRBV20-1 with TRBJ2-7; TRBD2 matches 10 bases. CDR1 is DFQATT, CDR2 SNEGSKA, per germline (reference sequence). V shed 4 bases, J shed 4 bases, and the junction held 10 bases outside the gene matches. This CDR3 contains 15 residues.